The 21 T cell receptor beta chains listed next were all sequenced from one sample in a study of cytomegalovirus exposure and HLA in healthy donors. The PCR had 60 Vbeta and 13 Jbeta primers. Measured with immunoSEQ multiplex PCR; TCRdb has only the in-frame clones, and not every one. This repertoire includes about 47,000 clones. What was sequenced was PBMCs. These TCRs come from a male donor in good health and CMV-seronegative.

V usage is TRBV5-1 and J usage is TRBJ2-3; possibly TRBD2 for D (6 bases). V was cut by 4 bases and J by 4 bases, with 10 bases left in between. The germline V gene encodes CDR1 SGHRS and CDR2 YFSETQ. This CDR3 comprises 13 residues. CDR3 sequence: CASSPGVADTQYF. Here the CDR3 DNA reads TGCGCCAGCAGCCCGGGGGTGGCAGATACGCAGTATTTT.

The chain joins TRBV6-5 to TRBJ1-2; D may be TRBD1 (6 bases). The CDR3 is 14 amino acids. Germline V CDR1 and CDR2: MNHEY, SVGAGI. V gave up 5 bases and J gave up 2 bases, with 12 bases separating them. The DNA of the CDR3 is TGTGCCAGCAGTCCGGGACAAGGGAACTATGGCTACACCTTC. This translates into CASSPGQGNYGYTF.

The V call is TRBV9, the J call TRBJ2-5; 10 bases are a match to TRBD2. Germline loops: CDR1 SGDLS, CDR2 YYNGEE. The CDR3 totals 16 residues. The V gene end was trimmed by 6 bases and the J gene end by 3 bases; junction bases not matched to a gene: 11. The CDR3 spells CASTTDPLAGEETQYF. The CDR3 DNA sequence: TGTGCCAGCACGACAGACCCCCTAGCGGGGGAAGAGACCCAGTACTTC.

The rearrangement joins TRBV6-5 to TRBJ2-3, with D maybe TRBD2 (7 bases). From germline, CDR1 is MNHEY and CDR2 SVGAGI. V lost 5 bases and J lost 3, with 15 bases in between. The CDR3 loop spans 15 amino acids. Written as DNA, the CDR3 is TGTGCCAGCAGTCCGGGGGGCCGAGGAACAGATACGCAGTATTTT. It translates to CASSPGGRGTDTQYF.

This sequence joins TRBV4-1 and TRBJ1-1; unclear D gene. Germline assignment: CDR1 MGHRA and CDR2 YSYEKL. The CDR3 contains 13 residues. Trimming removed 2 bases at V and 10 bases at J, with 14 bases between. The CDR3 DNA is TGCGCCAGCAGCCAAAAGACCCGGGTGGTAGCTTTCTTT. This gives the protein CASSQKTRVVAFF.

The chain joins TRBV9 to TRBJ1-5; 8 bases fit TRBD1. After removal of 0 bases from V and 3 bases from J, the junction contained 2 bases not matched to a gene. The CDR3 spans 15 residues. Germline CDR1 reads SGDLS; CDR2 reads YYNGEE. CDR3 sequence (DNA): TGTGCCAGCAGCGTAGAGGACAGGGTCAATCAGCCCCAGCATTTT. This encodes CASSVEDRVNQPQHF. The full variable domain, completed using reference TRBV9 and TRBJ1-5, is DSGVTQTPKHLITATGQRVTLRCSPRSGDLSVYWYQQSLDQGLQFLIQYYNGEERAKGNILERFSAQQFPDLHSELNLSSLELGDSALYFCASSVEDRVNQPQHFGDGTRLSIL.

The chain has TRBV5-1 and TRBJ2-3, with 8 bases aligning to TRBD2. Germline CDR1 SGHRS, CDR2 YFSETQ. The ends lost 1 base at V and 1 base at J; junction bases unmatched: 5. This CDR3 comprises 16 residues. The CDR3: CASSLIAGSRTDTQYF. The CDR3 coding sequence is TGCGCCAGCAGCTTGATAGCGGGGAGCCGCACAGATACGCAGTATTTT.

The chain employs TRBV11-3 and TRBJ1-5; a possible D gene is TRBD1 (5 bases). Germline V gene data show CDR1 as SGHNT and CDR2 as YENEEA. CDR3 length equals 18 residues. Between the trimmed V and J ends, which lost 5 bases and 3 bases, there was a span of 23 bases. CDR3 sequence reads: CASSTLKGSRGLNQPQHF. Here the CDR3 DNA reads TGTGCCAGCAGCACTCTTAAGGGGTCGCGGGGACTCAATCAGCCCCAGCATTTT.

The chain is built from TRBV6-6 and TRBJ2-5; TRBD1 might be the D (6 bases). Trimming removed 4 bases from V and 3 bases from J, with 12 bases in between. CDR3 length equals 14 residues. Germline V lookup: CDR1 MNHNY, CDR2 SVGAGI (reference sequence). The CDR3 sequence is CASSSHGQKETQYF. CDR3 nucleotide sequence: TGTGCCAGCAGTTCCCACGGACAGAAAGAGACCCAGTACTTC.

The gene calls are TRBV4-1 and TRBJ2-7, with D uncertain. There are 13 residues in the CDR3. The V gene lost 1 base and the J gene lost 3 bases, with 7 bases spanning the gap. Germline-derived CDR1 and CDR2 are MGHRA and YSYEKL. As DNA, the CDR3 is TGCGCCAGCAGCCAAGTTGCGAACTACGAGCAGTACTTC. Protein product: CASSQVANYEQYF.

This chain joins TRBV27 and TRBJ2-2, with D perhaps matching TRBD1 (5 bases). CDR3 length: 14 amino acids. Trimming pared 3 bases from V and 1 base from J, leaving 6 bases between. Looked up from germline, CDR1 is MNHEY and CDR2 is SMNVEV (reference sequence). CDR3 sequence reads: CASSLTENTGELFF. CDR3 DNA: TGTGCCAGCAGTTTGACAGAGAACACCGGGGAGCTGTTTTTT.

The chain is built from TRBV5-1 and TRBJ1-3; 8 positions match TRBD1. The CDR3 consists of 18 residues. V lost 2 bases to trimming and J lost 3 bases; unmatched junction nucleotides: 13. Per the germline V gene, CDR1 is SGHRS and CDR2 is YFSETQ. CDR3 nucleotides: TGCGCCAGCAGCTTTCCCCAATCGACAGGGGCGGATGGAAACACCATATATTTT. This translates into CASSFPQSTGADGNTIYF.

The chain has TRBV6-5 and TRBJ1-1; D possibly corresponds to TRBD1 (5 bases). The CDR3 loop spans 12 amino acids. V dropped 10 bases and J dropped 6 bases, with 15 bases sitting between them. Germline V gene sequence: CDR1 MNHEY, CDR2 SVGAGI. CDR3 coding DNA: TGTGCCACTTCTCGAGGGGAGGCTGAAGCTTTCTTT. Its translation: CATSRGEAEAFF.

The chain links TRBV4-2 to TRBJ2-2; maybe TRBD2 (5 bases). V was cut by 4 bases and J by 0 bases, with 12 bases left in between. Looked up from germline, CDR1 is LGHNA and CDR2 is YNFKEQ. The CDR3 runs to 16 residues. The CDR3 sequence is CASSLGSGSNTGELFF. CDR3 nucleotide sequence: TGTGCCAGCAGCCTGGGAAGCGGATCGAACACCGGGGAGCTGTTTTTT.

The rearrangement uses TRBV11-3 and TRBJ1-1; D is perhaps TRBD1 (6 bases). The CDR3 is 17 amino acids. V was trimmed by 8 bases and J by 2 bases, leaving 24 bases between them. Germline CDR1 and CDR2: SGHNT and YENEEA. The CDR3: CASLPAPQGGLNTEAFF. In nucleotides, the CDR3 is TGTGCCAGCTTACCTGCCCCACAGGGTGGTCTAAACACTGAAGCTTTCTTT.

The V and J genes are TRBV6-1 and TRBJ2-7; 9 bases match TRBD2. The V segment lost 7 bases and the J segment 0 bases; nucleotides outside the gene matches: 1. This CDR3 is built from 13 residues. Germline CDR1 MNHNS, CDR2 SASEGT. The CDR3 is CASTSGISYEQYF. CDR3 coding DNA: TGTGCCAGCACTAGCGGGATCTCCTACGAGCAGTACTTC.

This CDR3 reads CAWSVGGSYNSPLHF. CDR3 sequence (DNA): TGTGCCTGGAGTGTTGGCGGCTCCTATAATTCACCCCTCCACTTT. V is TRBV30 and J is TRBJ1-6; D unclear. CDR3 length equals 15 residues. V lost 0 bases and J 0 bases, leaving 6 bases between the germline ends. Germline CDR1 and CDR2: GTSNPN and SVGIG (reference sequence). Supplemented by reference TRBV30 and TRBJ1-6, the full variable domain reads SQTIHQWPATLVQPVGSPLSLECTVEGTSNPNLYWYRQAAGRGLQLLFYSVGIGQISSEVPQNLSASRPQDRQFILSSKKLLLSDSGFYLCAWSVGGSYNSPLHFGNGTRLTVT.

This rearrangement joins TRBV9 to TRBJ1-2; TRBD1 might be the D (5 bases). The germline V gene encodes CDR1 SGDLS and CDR2 YYNGEE. This CDR3 spans 14 amino acids. Trimming removed 2 bases from V and 0 bases from J, with 8 bases in between. CDR3 in amino acids: CASSVDKPNYGYTF. The DNA of the CDR3 is TGTGCCAGCAGCGTGGACAAACCTAACTATGGCTACACCTTC.

The gene calls are TRBV19 and TRBJ2-5; 10 bases agree with TRBD1. Trimming cost V 6 bases and J 5 bases; bases outside gene matches: 6. The CDR3 length is 14 residues. Germline V gene lookup returns CDR1 LNHDA and CDR2 SQIVND (reference sequence). CDR3 DNA: TGTGCCAGTAGCGGACAGGGGGATAAGGAGACCCAGTACTTC. It is translated as CASSGQGDKETQYF.

This chain uses TRBV5-1 with TRBJ2-7; 8 positions match TRBD1. This CDR3 is 16 amino acids long. The germline gives CDR1 SGHRS, CDR2 YFSETQ. With V trimmed by 0 bases and J by 2 bases, 7 bases remained unmatched. In DNA, the CDR3 is TGCGCCAGCAGCTTGGGACAGGGGAGGAGGGCCTACGAGCAGTACTTC. As protein: CASSLGQGRRAYEQYF.

The chain is built from TRBV30 and TRBJ1-3, with D possibly matching TRBD1 (5 bases). CDR3 length: 13 amino acids. Deletions cut 4 bases from V and 4 bases from J, with 11 bases between. Looked up from germline, CDR1 is GTSNPN and CDR2 is SVGIG (reference sequence). CDR3 sequence: CAWTGVSGNTIYF. In nucleotides, the CDR3 is TGTGCCTGGACGGGGGTATCCGGAAACACCATATATTTT.